This entry lists 19 T cell receptor beta chains sequenced from one sample in a study of Ad26.COV2.S vaccination and SARS-CoV-2 variants. Using immunoSEQ multiplex PCR, the repertoire was profiled, and TCRdb retains in-frame clones only, with some absent. The table has a few hundred thousand clones, about 90% seen once. The sample's treatment: roughly 18 received Ad26.COV2.S at low or high dose, single or two shots; roughly five received placebo; per-sample allocation not given. Each sample was drawn 63 days after the first injection (of vaccine or placebo). Sequenced here: peripheral blood, sampled in a trial of Ad26.COV2.S vaccine versus placebo. Every receptor here comes from a person between 18 and 59 years old who received the Ad26.COV2.S COVID-19 vaccine or a placebo.

This chain uses TRBV12-5 with TRBJ1-1, with D possibly being TRBD1 (5 bases). Trimming left V 4 bases short and J 1 base short, with 7 bases between. The CDR3 has 13 residues. Germline CDR1 LGHNT, CDR2 FRNRAP. The CDR3 DNA reads TGTGCTAGTGGTTCGGGGCAGAACACTGAAGCTTTCTTT. Protein sequence: CASGSGQNTEAFF.

In its sample, this clone was seen once. The CDR3 DNA follows: TGTGCCAGCAGCACGACCCGTGCCCAGCATTTT. Protein sequence: CASSTTRAQHF. The chain couples TRBV21-1 to TRBJ1-5. TRBV21-1 is given as a pseudogene. The CDR3 is made up of 11 amino acids.

The rearrangement uses TRBV6-5 and TRBJ2-7; D may correspond to TRBD1 or TRBD2 (6 bases each). The V end lost 10 bases, the J end lost 6 bases, and 19 bases lay between the germline ends. Per germline, CDR1 MNHEY and CDR2 SVGAGI. The CDR3 loop spans 13 amino acids. The CDR3 here is CATKAGGRGEQYF. The CDR3 nucleotides read TGTGCCACCAAGGCCGGGGGCAGGGGCGAGCAGTACTTC.

This rearrangement joins TRBV4-3 to TRBJ1-6; D possibly corresponds to TRBD1 (5 bases). In germline, CDR1 is LGHNA, CDR2 YSLEER. With 0 bases removed from V and 15 bases from J, the gap between germline ends came to 21 bases. This CDR3 comprises 16 residues. The CDR3: CASSQDITGPLRRLHF. The DNA for the CDR3 is TGCGCCAGCAGCCAAGATATTACAGGCCCGCTTCGGCGCCTCCACTTT.

This chain uses TRBV7-6 with TRBJ2-5; 10 bases line up with TRBD1. V shed 2 bases, J shed 4 bases, and the junction held 7 bases outside the gene matches. This CDR3 has 16 residues. The V gene's germline CDR1 is SGHVS and CDR2 FNYEAQ. The chain's CDR3 is CASSLLPGQGGETQYF. CDR3 nucleotides: TGTGCCAGCAGCTTACTCCCCGGACAGGGGGGAGAGACCCAGTACTTC.

The chain combines TRBV6-5 with TRBJ2-5; 7 bases map to TRBD1. There are 15 residues in the CDR3. CDR1 is MNHEY and CDR2 is SVGAGI in the germline V gene. V shed 6 bases and J 0 bases; nucleotides not matched to a gene: 7. CDR3 nucleotides: TGTGCCAGCAGACAGGGACAGTTGTACCAAGAGACCCAGTACTTC. This sequence encodes CASRQGQLYQETQYF.

This chain uses TRBV4-3 with TRBJ1-3, with a tentative D call TRBD1 (5 bases). The CDR3 runs 15 residues. Germline assignment: CDR1 LGHNA and CDR2 YSLEER. The ends were cut back, 4 bases at V and 3 bases at J, with 13 bases in the middle. The CDR3 here is CASSPTGGSGNTIYF. The CDR3 DNA follows: TGCGCCAGCAGCCCGACTGGGGGAAGTGGAAACACCATATATTTT.

J is TRBJ1-5 and V is TRBV6-5, with D tentatively TRBD1 (6 bases). Trimming removed 4 bases at V and 1 base at J, with 14 bases between. CDR3 length equals 16 residues. Looked up from germline, CDR1 is MNHEY and CDR2 is SVGAGI. CDR3 nucleotide sequence: TGTGCCAGCAGTTCGGCTACAGGGATGAGCAATCAGCCCCAGCATTTT. Amino acids: CASSSATGMSNQPQHF.

This clone was seen many times. This chain joins TRBV6-1 and TRBJ1-1; D gene uncertain. Germline V gene data show CDR1 as MNHNS and CDR2 as SASEGT. This CDR3 contains 18 residues. V dropped 0 bases and J dropped 4 bases, with 21 bases sitting between them. The CDR3 DNA is TGTGCCAGCAGTGAAGCGCTCCCCCTCAGATTACGGGGCACTGAAGCTTTCTTT. It is translated as CASSEALPLRLRGTEAFF.

This clone was recorded only once. V gene TRBV12-3 or TRBV12-4 combines with J gene TRBJ1-6; D perhaps matches TRBD1 (5 bases). This CDR3 spans 13 amino acids. The ends were cut back, 7 bases at V and 9 bases at J, with 13 bases in the middle. The CDR3 loop is CASNGAGGSPLHF. Here the CDR3 DNA reads TGTGCCAGCAACGGGGCTGGTGGTTCACCCCTCCACTTT.

This clone appeared once. The chain uses TRBV19 and TRBJ1-1; D uncertain. CDR1 is LNHDA and CDR2 is SQIVND in the germline V gene (reference sequence). There are 13 residues in the CDR3. With 3 bases removed from V and 3 bases from J, the gap between germline ends came to 8 bases. The CDR3 is CASSIDGYTEAFF. The CDR3 region has the DNA TGTGCCAGTAGTATCGATGGTTACACTGAAGCTTTCTTT. Looking up the rest from reference TRBV19 and TRBJ1-1 gives the full variable domain: DGGITQSPKYLFRKEGQNVTLSCEQNLNHDAMYWYRQDPGQGLRLIYYSQIVNDFQKGDIAEGYSVSREKKESFPLTVTSAQKNPTAFYLCASSIDGYTEAFFGQGTRLTVV.

The chain couples TRBV5-1 to TRBJ1-4; D possibly corresponds to TRBD1 (5 bases). The CDR3 runs 18 residues. Germline lookup yields CDR1 SGHRS and CDR2 YFSETQ. V was clipped by 0 bases and J by 0 bases, with 15 bases between them. The CDR3 bases are TGCGCCAGCAGCTTGGGCCTCGGGGGTTCGACAACTAATGAAAAACTGTTTTTT. Protein sequence: CASSLGLGGSTTNEKLFF.

V is TRBV12-3 or TRBV12-4 and J is TRBJ2-3; unclear D gene. With 3 bases removed from V and 7 bases from J, the gap between germline ends came to 2 bases. The CDR3 has 10 amino acids. CDR3 region: CASSLHTQYF. The CDR3 bases are TGTGCCAGCAGTTTGCATACGCAGTATTTT.

V and J are TRBV6-5 and TRBJ2-1; D may be TRBD2 (6 bases). The CDR3 length is 15 residues. V was pared by 5 bases and J by 2 bases, with 13 bases between. Germline V lookup: CDR1 MNHEY, CDR2 SVGAGI. The CDR3 loop reads CASSPGGTPYNEQFF. CDR3 in DNA: TGTGCCAGCAGTCCCGGAGGGACCCCCTACAATGAGCAGTTCTTC.

The rearrangement links TRBV5-6 to TRBJ1-4; D unresolved. CDR1 SGHDT and CDR2 YYEEEE come from the germline V gene. V lost 7 bases and J 3 bases, leaving 13 bases between the germline ends. This CDR3 spans 14 amino acids. This chain's CDR3 is CASLASLANEKLFF. CDR3 DNA sequence: TGTGCCAGCCTGGCGTCCCTAGCTAATGAAAAACTGTTTTTT.

The gene calls are TRBV12-3 or TRBV12-4 and TRBJ1-2; D possibly corresponds to TRBD1 (5 bases). The V end was cut by 4 bases, the J end by 4 bases, with 10 bases between. The CDR3 is made up of 13 amino acids. The CDR3 nucleotides read TGTGCCAGCAGTTCGGGGGGGTTCTATGGCTACACCTTC. It yields the protein CASSSGGFYGYTF.

The chain recombines TRBV6-5 with TRBJ1-2; D gene unclear. V lost 5 bases, J lost 2 bases, and 9 bases lay in between. Germline loops: CDR1 MNHEY, CDR2 SVGAGI. This CDR3 is 13 amino acids long. The CDR3 bases are TGTGCCAGCAGTATAGACCGAAACTATGGCTACACCTTC. This translates into CASSIDRNYGYTF.

The chain carries TRBV12-3 or TRBV12-4 and TRBJ2-1; D is possibly TRBD2 (7 bases). V dropped 8 bases and J dropped 7 bases, with 9 bases sitting between them. This CDR3 is built from 11 residues. The CDR3 protein is CASGGANEQFF. As DNA, the CDR3 is TGTGCCAGCGGGGGGGCTAATGAGCAGTTCTTC.

This chain connects TRBV5-1 to TRBJ2-6; D is unresolved. V was trimmed by 2 bases and J by 0 bases, leaving 15 bases between them. The CDR3 extends over 18 amino acids. CDR1 is SGHRS and CDR2 is YFSETQ in the germline V gene. CDR3: CASSLKGPPLSGANVLTF. Here the CDR3 DNA reads TGCGCCAGCAGCTTAAAGGGTCCCCCTCTCTCTGGGGCCAACGTCCTGACTTTC.